The clone carrying this TCR beta chain was picked up a small number of times. The antigen is not known. This CDR3 region has 16 residues. Germline CDR1 is KGHSH and CDR2 is LQKENI. V shed 4 bases, J shed 9 bases, and the junction held 17 bases outside the gene matches. The sample is drawn from a study of cytomegalovirus exposure and HLA in healthy donors. The study, taken as a whole, reports: Relative to equally common others, HLA-associated TCR beta chains showed greater clonal expansion in a later analysis.

PCR employed 60 Vbeta and 13 Jbeta primers. Per the original data handling: A later analysis tallied approximately 80 million unique TCR beta chains, approximately 10 million of them shared. TCRdb's table, derived via immunoSEQ multiplex PCR, lists solely in-frame clones and lacks some. That table supplies the V and J calls and clone size; D and trimming were determined from the DNA. The table records 95,000 to 150,000 clones, over 8.5% of them present only once. The source material was PBMCs. This TCR was recovered from a woman aged 40 to 50 in good health and CMV-seropositive. The chain has TRBV18 and TRBJ2-5; 7 positions agree with TRBD1. This CDR3 is CASSLGYRDRNRSQYF. CDR3 nucleotide sequence: TGTGCCAGCTCACTCGGATACCGGGACAGAAACCGTTCCCAGTACTTC.